This TCR beta chain was obtained from a study of CXCR3-negative and CXCR3-positive naive CD8 T cells. Study-level points and caveats: Naive CXCR3-positive cells had TRB CDR3s more hydrophobic than those of CXCR3-negative naive cells.

Notes on this clonotype: Its target is unknown.

The sorting of each CD8+ T cell subset was done in triplicate, at over 250,000 cells each. Cells that were CD45RO-CCR7+CD27+CD95- constituted naive CD8+ T cells. 5' RACE that incorporated UMI labels was used to prepare the TRB cDNA libraries. After re-calling the 5' RACE reads, TCRdb lists one entry per CDR3 protein, DNA absent. Found here are some 110,000 distinct CDR3 sequences; the top ten clones hold 0.35% to 0.4%. Per germline, CDR1 GTSNPN and CDR2 SVGIG (reference sequence). The CDR3 contains 13 residues. The V and J genes are TRBV30 and TRBJ2-7. The source is a human donor in good health. Some clones in this sample may be carry-over from other donors' samples. Sequencing was done on a sample of naive CXCR3+ CD8+ T cells from blood. Regarding subset: CD45RO-CCR7+CD27+CD95- naive CD8+ T cells expressing CXCR3 (TNR3+). CDR3 amino acids: CAWSAEGPYEQYF.